Each of the 26 T cell receptor beta chains below was sequenced from the same sample in a study of T cell responses to AZD1222 COVID-19 vaccine. Libraries were prepared by immunoSEQ multiplex PCR; TCRdb keeps only in-frame clonotypes and omits some of them. The repertoire holds fewer than 100,000 clones, 88% seen once, with approximately 15% in the top ten. The sequencing used peripheral blood, collected 28 days after the second AZD1222 dose. The receptors derive from an adult who received the AZD1222 COVID-19 vaccine.

The J gene is TRBJ2-7, the V gene TRBV6-6; D uncertain. Germline CDR1 is MNHNY and CDR2 is SVGAGI (reference sequence). This CDR3 is built from 11 residues. Trimming pared 4 bases from V and 3 bases from J, leaving 4 bases between. CDR3 sequence reads: CASSLDYEQYF. In nucleotides, the CDR3 is TGTGCCAGCAGTTTAGACTACGAGCAGTACTTC.

This chain uses TRBV7-9 with TRBJ1-1; D is undetermined. CDR3 length: 16 amino acids. Looked up from germline, CDR1 is SEHNR and CDR2 is FQNEAQ (reference sequence). With 2 bases removed from V and 6 bases from J, the gap between germline ends came to 19 bases. The CDR3 region is CASSLRHEGRIAEAFF. The CDR3 DNA reads TGTGCCAGCAGCTTACGACATGAGGGAAGAATCGCTGAAGCTTTCTTT.

The chain carries TRBV28 and TRBJ1-1; D remains ambiguous. V gave up 6 bases and J gave up 0 bases, with 14 bases separating them. Germline V gives CDR1 MDHEN, CDR2 SYDVKM. CDR3 length: 15 residues. The CDR3 reads CASRVTGNMNTEAFF. In DNA, the CDR3 is TGTGCCAGCAGAGTTACGGGGAACATGAACACTGAAGCTTTCTTT.

The chain has TRBV7-9 and TRBJ1-3; TRBD1 matches at 7 bases. V trimming: 0 bases; J trimming: 5 bases; junction bases outside the gene matches: 4. Looked up from germline, CDR1 is SEHNR and CDR2 is FQNEAQ (reference sequence). The CDR3 is made up of 15 amino acids. The CDR3 loop reads CASSLAKGARNTIYF. For the CDR3, the DNA is TGTGCCAGCAGCTTAGCGAAGGGGGCGCGAAACACCATATATTTT.

The chain carries TRBV18 and TRBJ2-5, with D perhaps matching TRBD1 (5 bases). Germline lookup yields CDR1 KGHSH and CDR2 LQKENI. This CDR3 contains 14 residues. The V end lost 6 bases, the J end lost 5 bases, and 16 bases lay between the germline ends. The CDR3 DNA follows: TGTGCCAGCTCTCCGGACACTCAAAGGGAGACCCAGTACTTC. Protein: CASSPDTQRETQYF.

This chain joins TRBV5-1 and TRBJ2-5, with TRBD1 identical over 8 bases. The CDR3 is 14 amino acids. Germline CDR1 and CDR2: SGHRS and YFSETQ. Germline trimming cut 3 bases from V and 4 bases from J; bases unmatched to any gene: 5. CDR3 bases: TGCGCCAGCAGCTCGAGGACAGGGTCAGAGACCCAGTACTTC. Residues: CASSSRTGSETQYF.

The rearrangement links TRBV3-1 (or the pseudogene TRBV3-2) to TRBJ1-1; TRBD1 agrees at 7 bases. Unmatched junction bases numbered 7, after V lost 4 bases and J lost 5 bases. CDR3 length equals 14 residues. Germline V gene lookup returns CDR1 LGHDT and CDR2 YNNKEL (reference sequence). CDR3 amino acids: CASSRVDRETEAFF. CDR3 nucleotides: TGTGCCAGCAGCCGAGTAGACAGGGAGACTGAAGCTTTCTTT.

The J gene is TRBJ1-1, the V gene TRBV21-1; TRBD1 is the table's D call, not checked against the DNA. TRBV21-1 corresponds to a pseudogene. The CDR3 is made up of 14 amino acids. CDR3 residues: CASIPRTGGTEAFF. The CDR3 bases are TGTGCCAGCATCCCACGCACAGGGGGCACTGAAGCTTTCTTT.

The chain is built from TRBV28 and TRBJ2-1; maybe TRBD2 (6 bases). With 6 bases removed from V and 9 bases from J, the gap between germline ends came to 18 bases. Germline values: CDR1 MDHEN, CDR2 SYDVKM. The CDR3 is made up of 14 amino acids. CDR3 amino acids: CASRGGKIAGEQFF. In DNA, the CDR3 is TGTGCCAGCAGGGGGGGAAAGATAGCAGGTGAGCAGTTCTTC.

This clone was picked up one time. The rearrangement joins TRBV5-1 to TRBJ1-2; D possibly corresponds to TRBD1 (6 bases). The germline CDR1 and CDR2 sequences are SGHRS and YFSETQ. V lost 5 bases to trimming and J lost 4 bases, with 15 bases between them. The length of the CDR3 is 14 residues. DNA for the CDR3: TGCGCCAGCAGACCGGTCGGACAGACCTATGGCTACACCTTC. Translated: CASRPVGQTYGYTF.

The V gene is TRBV19, the J gene TRBJ2-5; TRBD2 agrees at 8 bases. The CDR3 length is 14 residues. CDR1 is LNHDA, CDR2 SQIVND, per germline (reference sequence). J lost 6 bases, V lost 4 bases, and 7 bases had no gene match. CDR3 nucleotide sequence: TGTGCCAGTAGTACGGGCGGGAGGCCTCAGACCCAGTACTTC. Translated: CASSTGGRPQTQYF.

J is TRBJ1-5 and V is TRBV4-1, with TRBD1 matching over 11 bases. This CDR3 spans 16 amino acids. CDR1 is MGHRA and CDR2 is YSYEKL in the germline V gene. V dropped 2 bases and J dropped 7; count of bases not matched to a gene: 7. CDR3 sequence: CASSQPDRGQTQPQHF. Here the CDR3 DNA reads TGCGCCAGCAGCCAACCGGACAGGGGGCAAACCCAGCCCCAGCATTTT.

This rearrangement joins TRBV10-1 to TRBJ2-2, with D maybe TRBD2 (5 bases). Germline assignment: CDR1 WNHNN and CDR2 SYGVQD (reference sequence). Trimming left V 5 bases short and J 6 bases short, with 13 bases between. CDR3 length: 14 amino acids. The CDR3: CASSLLVGAGELFF. The CDR3, as DNA: TGCGCCAGCAGTCTCCTAGTCGGGGCCGGGGAGCTGTTTTTT.

This clone was detected only once. The CDR3 nucleotides are TGTGCCAGCAGCACGGGGGGACCTTACAATGAGCAGTTCTTC. It translates to CASSTGGPYNEQFF. The gene calls are TRBV7-8 and TRBJ2-1; 7 bases are a match to TRBD2. This CDR3 is built from 14 residues. Per germline, CDR1 SGHVS and CDR2 FQNEAQ. V shed 5 bases, J shed 4 bases, and the junction held 5 bases outside the gene matches.

This chain joins TRBV27 and TRBJ2-2, with 10 bases matching TRBD2. The germline V gene has CDR1 MNHEY and CDR2 SMNVEV (reference sequence). This CDR3 region has 17 residues. J was trimmed by 7 bases and V by 2 bases; bases with no gene match: 10. The CDR3 sequence: CASSLLAGEGLIGELFF. DNA for the CDR3: TGTGCCAGCAGTTTACTAGCGGGAGAAGGGCTGATCGGGGAGCTGTTTTTT.

V and J are TRBV18 and TRBJ1-1; TRBD1 agrees at 8 bases. Trimming cost V 6 bases and J 4 bases; bases outside gene matches: 13. The CDR3 covers 16 residues. Germline CDR1 and CDR2: KGHSH and LQKENI. The CDR3 reads CASSRSTGGGATEAFF. For the CDR3, the DNA is TGTGCCAGCTCTCGAAGTACAGGGGGTGGGGCCACTGAAGCTTTCTTT. The whole variable domain, filled in from reference TRBV18 and TRBJ1-1, reads NAGVMQNPRHLVRRRGQEARLRCSPMKGHSHVYWYRQLPEEGLKFMVYLQKENIIDESGMPKERFSAEFPKEGPSILRIQQVVRGDSAAYFCASSRSTGGGATEAFFGQGTRLTVV.

CDR3 in amino acids: CASSLPTGGYEQYF. The CDR3 bases are TGTGCCAGCAGTTTGCCGACAGGGGGCTACGAGCAGTACTTC. The chain combines TRBV6-6 with TRBJ2-7; 9 positions agree with TRBD1. Germline V gives CDR1 MNHNY, CDR2 SVGAGI (reference sequence). J lost 3 bases, V lost 4 bases, and 4 bases had no gene match. The CDR3 runs to 14 residues.

The rearrangement uses TRBV19 and TRBJ1-2, with TRBD1 matching 8 bases. There are 15 residues in the CDR3. Trimming removed 7 bases from V and 5 bases from J; junction bases left unmatched: 12. Germline-derived CDR1 and CDR2 are LNHDA and SQIVND (reference sequence). CDR3 bases: TGTGCCAGTACCCCGCTTGACAGGGGAGGGTATGGCTACACCTTC. Its protein product is CASTPLDRGGYGYTF. Based on the CDR3 plus reference TRBV19 and TRBJ1-2, the full variable domain is DGGITQSPKYLFRKEGQNVTLSCEQNLNHDAMYWYRQDPGQGLRLIYYSQIVNDFQKGDIAEGYSVSREKKESFPLTVTSAQKNPTAFYLCASTPLDRGGYGYTFGSGTRLTVV.

The V gene is TRBV5-8, the J gene TRBJ1-3, with a weak D call TRBD1 (5 bases). The CDR3 consists of 15 residues. The germline gives CDR1 SGHTS, CDR2 YDEGEE. V was trimmed by 1 base and J by 3 bases, leaving 11 bases between them. In DNA form, the CDR3 reads TGTGCCAGCAGCTTGCGGTCGGGGGTTGGAAACACCATATATTTT. Amino acid sequence: CASSLRSGVGNTIYF.

Here the CDR3 DNA reads TGTGCCAGCAGCTTAGGAGGGGGTGCCAATCAGCCCCAGCATTTT. This translates into CASSLGGGANQPQHF. The gene calls are TRBV7-9 and TRBJ1-5, with D perhaps matching TRBD1 (6 bases). V gave up 1 base and J gave up 3 bases, with 10 bases separating them. Germline CDR1 SEHNR, CDR2 FQNEAQ (reference sequence). The CDR3 sequence is 15 residues long.

This chain joins TRBV25-1 and TRBJ2-7; 9 bases are shared with TRBD1. Per germline, CDR1 MGHDK and CDR2 SYGVNS. After removal of 1 base from V and 5 bases from J, the junction contained 6 bases not matched to a gene. CDR3 length equals 15 residues. Written as DNA, the CDR3 is TGTGCCAGCAGTGAATTAGGGACAGGGCTAGACGAGCAGTACTTC. Protein sequence: CASSELGTGLDEQYF.

The genes are TRBV9 and TRBJ2-1, with D uncertain. V shed 3 bases and J shed 9 bases, with 7 bases lying between them. The germline V gene has CDR1 SGDLS and CDR2 YYNGEE. The CDR3 has 11 amino acids. As DNA, the CDR3 is TGTGCCAGCAGCGAATTCTCTGAGCAGTTCTTC. Protein: CASSEFSEQFF.

The chain uses TRBV3-1 (or the pseudogene TRBV3-2) and TRBJ1-2, with D unclear. The CDR3 has 12 residues. Per the germline V gene, CDR1 is LGHDT and CDR2 is YNNKEL (reference sequence). V lost 3 bases and J lost 2, with 4 bases in between. This chain's CDR3 is CASSQKNYGYTF. The CDR3 nucleotides are TGTGCCAGCAGCCAGAAGAACTATGGCTACACCTTC.

This rearrangement joins TRBV2 to TRBJ1-1; possible D gene TRBD1, 5 bases. The V end lost 6 bases, the J end lost 4 bases, and 18 bases lay between the germline ends. From germline, CDR1 is SNHLY and CDR2 FYNNEI. The CDR3 is 15 residues long. This chain's CDR3 is CASRIGALFSTEAFF. The DNA for the CDR3 is TGTGCCAGCAGAATTGGGGCTCTCTTTAGCACTGAAGCTTTCTTT.

This chain uses TRBV9 with TRBJ1-2, with 9 nucleotides matching TRBD1. With 3 bases clipped from V and 5 bases from J, the junction kept 8 bases outside the gene matches. The CDR3 length is 15 residues. Germline CDR1 and CDR2: SGDLS and YYNGEE. The CDR3 spells CASSEGGTGLYGYTF. CDR3 bases: TGTGCCAGCAGCGAGGGGGGGACAGGGCTTTATGGCTACACCTTC.

This chain connects TRBV5-1 to TRBJ2-1, with 7 bases identical to TRBD1. The CDR3 runs to 15 residues. Trimming at V came to 2 bases and at J to 3 bases, leaving 5 bases not matched to a gene. From germline, CDR1 is SGHRS and CDR2 YFSETQ. The CDR3 bases are TGCGCCAGCAGCTTTGTCCGGGACAGCTACAATGAGCAGTTCTTC. It yields the protein CASSFVRDSYNEQFF.